The 26 T cell receptor beta chains given below trace back to one sample, sequenced in a study of breast tumors, draining lymph nodes, adjacent tissues. MiXCR, run by TCRdb on the multiplex PCR reads, gives a single entry per CDR3 protein. The repertoire has 45,000 to 60,000 distinct CDR3 sequences, roughly 23% of them found once; the top ten carry about 7.6%. The sequenced sample was breast tumor tissue. These receptors were taken from a female donor with breast cancer. Some clones in this sample may be carry-over from other donors' samples.

This CDR3 is CASSLGGGSFGEAFF. CDR3 bases: TGTGCCAGCAGTCTGGGGGGGGGGAGTTTTGGGGAAGCTTTCTTT. The rearrangement joins TRBV12-3 or TRBV12-4 to TRBJ1-1, with D perhaps TRBD1 (5 bases). This CDR3 has 15 amino acids. With 5 bases removed from V and 8 bases from J, the gap between germline ends came to 21 bases.

This clonotype was detected ten times or more. J is TRBJ2-1 and V is TRBV7-9; D might be TRBD1 (5 bases). The V gene lost 5 bases and the J gene lost 6 bases, with 14 bases spanning the gap. The CDR3 loop spans 14 amino acids. Germline-derived CDR1 and CDR2 are SEHNR and FQNEAQ (reference sequence). The CDR3 DNA reads TGTGCCAGCAGCCTGCAACAAGGGGTCAATGAGCAGTTCTTC. It is translated as CASSLQQGVNEQFF.

This clonotype was observed many times. The J gene is TRBJ2-7, the V gene TRBV5-1, with D unresolved. The CDR3 loop spans 15 amino acids. Germline V gives CDR1 SGHRS, CDR2 YFSETQ. V lost 2 bases and J lost 3, with 15 bases in between. CDR3 sequence (DNA): TGCGCCAGCAGCTTATCTTCTGGGGTAATCTACGAGCAGTACTTC. This translates into CASSLSSGVIYEQYF.

This clonotype was observed a handful of times. The chain employs TRBV5-6 and TRBJ2-2; a possible D gene is TRBD2 (5 bases). The CDR3 has 15 residues. V lost 4 bases and J 5 bases, leaving 15 bases between the germline ends. Germline V gene lookup returns CDR1 SGHDT and CDR2 YYEEEE. The CDR3 is CASSRKQTRTGELFF. DNA for the CDR3: TGTGCCAGCAGCCGAAAGCAAACTAGGACCGGGGAGCTGTTTTTT. The complete variable domain, with remaining parts taken from reference TRBV5-6 and TRBJ2-2, reads DAGVTQSPTHLIKTRGQQVTLRCSPKSGHDTVSWYQQALGQGPQFIFQYYEEEERQRGNFPDRFSGHQFPNYSSELNVNALLLGDSALYLCASSRKQTRTGELFFGEGSRLTVL.

This clonotype has at least ten counts. This rearrangement joins TRBV6-1 to TRBJ2-5; perhaps TRBD2 as D (5 bases). The CDR3 sequence is 17 residues long. Germline V gene sequence: CDR1 MNHNS, CDR2 SASEGT. Trimming took 2 bases from V and 5 from J, leaving 21 bases between them. CDR3 in amino acids: CASSENGDVRGWETQYF. In DNA, the CDR3 is TGTGCCAGCAGTGAAAATGGCGACGTTCGAGGGTGGGAGACCCAGTACTTC.

This clonotype was found many times. The chain carries TRBV3-1 and TRBJ1-2; D is unresolved. Germline CDR1 reads LGHDT; CDR2 reads YNNKEL (reference sequence). This CDR3 is 15 amino acids long. V shed 4 bases and J shed 4 bases, with 16 bases lying between them. The CDR3 DNA reads TGTGCCAGCAGCCCACGAGAGGGTCGTGGCTATGGCTACACCTTC. It codes for CASSPREGRGYGYTF.

This clonotype was seen at least ten times. The chain combines TRBV5-1 with TRBJ2-2, with TRBD2 as a possible D gene (5 bases). Trimming removed 6 bases from V and 1 base from J, with 10 bases in between. The CDR3 totals 14 residues. Germline assignment: CDR1 SGHRS and CDR2 YFSETQ. CDR3 region: CASTRTGNTGELFF. The CDR3 nucleotides read TGCGCCAGCACCAGGACTGGGAACACCGGGGAGCTGTTTTTT.

This clonotype was recorded many times. This chain connects TRBV10-1 to TRBJ1-5; 9 bases are a match to TRBD1. Trimming cost V 7 bases and J 5 bases; bases outside gene matches: 9. Germline assignment: CDR1 WNHNN and CDR2 SYGVQD (reference sequence). The CDR3 spans 15 residues. The CDR3 loop is CASTGTGRMDQPQHF. The DNA for the CDR3 is TGCGCCAGCACCGGGACAGGGCGGATGGATCAGCCCCAGCATTTT.

At least ten counts were recorded for this clonotype. This rearrangement joins TRBV6-5 to TRBJ2-1, with unresolved D. Germline loops: CDR1 MNHEY, CDR2 SVGAGI. Trimming shortened V by 7 bases and J by 8 bases, and 9 bases separated the two germline ends. The CDR3 is 11 residues long. The CDR3 region has the DNA TGTGCCAGCACCCTTTTGGATGAGCAGTTCTTC. It is translated as CASTLLDEQFF.

The CDR3 sequence: CSARGTSGTTDTQYF. CDR3 nucleotides: TGCAGTGCTAGAGGGACTAGCGGGACCACAGATACGCAGTATTTT. The chain carries TRBV20-1 and TRBJ2-3; 12 bases align to TRBD2. J was trimmed by 2 bases and V by 1 base; bases with no gene match: 1. CDR3 length equals 15 residues. Germline CDR1 and CDR2: DFQATT and SNEGSKA (reference sequence).

V and J are TRBV11-3 and TRBJ1-2; D perhaps matches TRBD1 (5 bases). The germline V and J ends were trimmed by 6 bases and 4 bases, with 21 bases remaining between them. CDR3 size: 16 residues. CDR1 SGHNT and CDR2 YENEEA come from the germline V gene. DNA of the CDR3: TGTGCCAGCAGACAAACCTTCGGGACGTTCGGCTATGGCTACACCTTC. It encodes CASRQTFGTFGYGYTF.

This clonotype was counted many times. The V gene is TRBV10-3, the J gene TRBJ2-7; D not certain. The V gene lost 0 bases and the J gene lost 3 bases, with 6 bases spanning the gap. The CDR3 loop spans 13 amino acids. The germline V gene encodes CDR1 ENHRY and CDR2 SYGVKD. In DNA, the CDR3 is TGTGCCATCAGTGAGTCGATGATCTACGAGCAGTACTTC. The encoded protein is CAISESMIYEQYF.

Ten or more counts support this clonotype. The V and J genes are TRBV16 and TRBJ1-2; 9 bases fit TRBD1. V was pared by 5 bases and J by 8 bases, with 9 bases of the junction left unmatched. Germline CDR1 reads KGHSY; CDR2 reads FQNENV. This CDR3 comprises 14 residues. Here the CDR3 reads CASSRLGQGEGYTF. In DNA, the CDR3 is TGTGCCAGCAGCAGGCTGGGACAGGGCGAAGGCTACACCTTC.

The sample holds many counts of this clonotype. The chain recombines TRBV7-3 with TRBJ2-1, with TRBD2 as a possible D gene (6 bases). The CDR3 has 14 amino acids. CDR1 is SGHTA, CDR2 FQGTGA, per germline. V was pared by 5 bases and J by 5 bases, with 13 bases between. The CDR3 DNA is TGTGCCAGCAGCCTAATAGGAGGGGACAATGAGCAGTTCTTC. Its translation is CASSLIGGDNEQFF.

The chain combines TRBV5-8 with TRBJ2-7, with 8 positions matching TRBD1. The CDR3 is 16 amino acids. The V gene's germline CDR1 is SGHTS and CDR2 YDEGEE. Trimming cost V 0 bases and J 0 bases; bases outside gene matches: 5. CDR3 region: CASSLEGQDSSYEQYF. Here the CDR3 DNA reads TGTGCCAGCAGCTTGGAGGGACAGGACAGCTCCTACGAGCAGTACTTC.

V and J are TRBV6-5 and TRBJ2-1; D is perhaps TRBD2 (5 bases). The germline V gene encodes CDR1 MNHEY and CDR2 SVGAGI. V was cut by 4 bases and J by 2 bases, with 21 bases left in between. The CDR3 covers 18 residues. The CDR3 DNA follows: TGTGCCAGCAGTTCCCGACATGGAATAGGGAGCCCCTACAATGAGCAGTTCTTC. Translating gives CASSSRHGIGSPYNEQFF.

The gene calls are TRBV12-3 or TRBV12-4 and TRBJ2-7; D may be TRBD1 or TRBD2 (5 bases each). CDR3 size: 12 residues. The V and J ends lost 7 bases and 6 bases respectively, with 13 bases between them. CDR3 coding DNA: TGTGCCAGCACGCTTGAGGGGAGCGAGCAGTACTTC. Protein sequence: CASTLEGSEQYF.

This clonotype was found many times. The CDR3 is CSAPIDRGREQYF. The CDR3, as DNA: TGCAGTGCGCCGATAGACCGGGGCCGCGAGCAGTACTTC. The gene calls are TRBV20-1 and TRBJ2-7; D assignment may be TRBD1 or TRBD2 (5 bases each). Per the germline V gene, CDR1 is DFQATT and CDR2 is SNEGSKA (reference sequence). The CDR3 runs 13 residues. Trimming took off 6 bases at V and 6 bases at J, with 18 bases between the two ends.

The table lists this clonotype with many counts. The chain uses TRBV24-1 and TRBJ1-2, with TRBD1 identical over 7 bases. V shed 4 bases and J 3 bases; nucleotides not matched to a gene: 1. Germline V gene sequence: CDR1 KGHDR, CDR2 SFDVKD. CDR3 length equals 13 residues. DNA for the CDR3: TGTGCCACCAGTGACCAGGGGGACTATGGCTACACCTTC. This encodes CATSDQGDYGYTF.

This clonotype was seen a few times. This chain connects TRBV20-1 to TRBJ2-4, with a weak D call TRBD2 (6 bases). CDR3 size: 15 residues. Germline lookup yields CDR1 DFQATT and CDR2 SNEGSKA (reference sequence). Trimming stripped 6 bases from V and 0 bases from J, with 15 bases between. The CDR3 region is CSADRRGSAKNIQYF. The CDR3 DNA reads TGCAGTGCGGACCGGAGGGGATCAGCCAAAAACATTCAGTACTTC.

Many counts were recorded for this clonotype. V and J are TRBV12-3 or TRBV12-4 and TRBJ2-3; 9 bases line up with TRBD1. The CDR3 runs to 15 residues. Unmatched junction bases numbered 7, after V lost 6 bases and J lost 3 bases. CDR3 nucleotides: TGTGCCAGCAGGACCCGGGACAGGGCGACAGATACGCAGTATTTT. This sequence encodes CASRTRDRATDTQYF.

This chain connects TRBV7-3 to TRBJ1-6; possible D gene TRBD1, 6 bases. V was clipped by 1 base and J by 0 bases, with 10 bases between them. CDR1 and CDR2 (germline): SGHTA, FQGTGA. This CDR3 has 17 residues. Here the CDR3 reads CASSLMGASSYNSPLHF. In nucleotides, the CDR3 is TGTGCCAGCAGCTTAATGGGGGCGAGCTCCTATAATTCACCCCTCCACTTT.

This clonotype occurred many times. In DNA form, the CDR3 reads TGTGCCACCAGTGTAGGCCTGATGGCAGATCAAGAGACCCAGTACTTC. Its translation is CATSVGLMADQETQYF. The V and J genes are TRBV24-1 and TRBJ2-5; D remains unclear. Trimming stripped 5 bases from V and 2 bases from J, with 17 bases between. Germline V CDR1 and CDR2: KGHDR, SFDVKD. The CDR3 consists of 16 residues.

This clonotype was observed many times. The chain recombines TRBV3-1 with TRBJ2-7; D possibly corresponds to TRBD2 (6 bases). Germline CDR1 and CDR2: LGHDT and YNNKEL (reference sequence). This CDR3 has 12 amino acids. The ends were cut back, 5 bases at V and 6 bases at J, with 11 bases in the middle. The CDR3 loop is CASSGGTAEQYF. CDR3 DNA: TGTGCCAGCAGCGGGGGGACGGCCGAGCAGTACTTC.

This clonotype has at least ten counts. The chain recombines TRBV6-5 with TRBJ2-7; possibly TRBD2 for D (6 bases). From germline, CDR1 is MNHEY and CDR2 SVGAGI. This CDR3 is built from 15 residues. V was shortened by 0 bases and J by 4 bases, with 13 bases between the two germline ends. The CDR3 here is CASSYSTGGSYEQYF. CDR3 DNA sequence: TGTGCCAGCAGTTACTCGACCGGAGGGTCTTACGAGCAGTACTTC.

There are many counts of this clonotype. The chain carries TRBV5-1 and TRBJ1-6, with D hard to call. Trimming took off 5 bases at V and 8 bases at J, with 11 bases between the two ends. CDR1 is SGHRS and CDR2 is YFSETQ in the germline V gene. The CDR3 is 13 residues long. The CDR3 loop is CASRPGRDSPLHF. CDR3 in DNA: TGCGCCAGCAGACCTGGACGGGATTCACCCCTCCACTTT.